The 21 T cell receptor beta chains presented below share a single source sample, sequenced in a study of T cells in Graves' hyperthyroidism and ophthalmopathy. Template material for amplifying TCR beta CDR3 regions consisted of RNA transcripts. TCR CDR3 underwent first-round RT-PCR with the HTBI primer set. TCRdb processed the multiplex PCR reads anew with MiXCR; each CDR3 protein has one entry. The table includes around 760,000 distinct CDR3 sequences, just over 35% detected once. Sequenced sample: blood. The receptors here all came from a woman in her thirties or forties with Graves' hyperthyroidism.

This clonotype was found many times. The rearrangement links TRBV29-1 to TRBJ1-1; 8 bases align to TRBD1. CDR3 length equals 15 residues. The germline CDR1 and CDR2 sequences are SQVTM and ANQGSEA. With V trimmed by 4 bases and J by 0 bases, 7 bases remained unmatched. The chain's CDR3 is CSVVGDRGMNTEAFF. The DNA for the CDR3 is TGCAGCGTTGTTGGAGACAGGGGTATGAACACTGAAGCTTTCTTT.

As for this clonotype: Since no conserved phenylalanine or tryptophan closes the CDR3, a read error is the likely cause. V gene TRBV15 combines with J gene TRBJ2-5; 7 nucleotides align to TRBD2. V lost 1 base, J lost 5 bases, and 4 bases stayed unmatched. From germline, CDR1 is LNHNV and CDR2 YYDKDF (reference sequence). The CDR3 sequence is 14 residues long. Written as DNA, the CDR3 is TGTGCCACCAGCAGAGTCAAGCGGGATGAGACCCAGTACTTG. Its translation: CATSRVKRDETQYL.

This clonotype came up many times. The chain links TRBV12-3 or TRBV12-4 to TRBJ1-5, with 10 bases matching TRBD1. With 6 bases clipped from V and 4 bases from J, the junction kept 3 bases outside the gene matches. CDR3 length equals 14 residues. DNA for the CDR3: TGTGCCAGCAGAGAGGGACAGGGGAATCAGCCCCAGCATTTT. It encodes CASREGQGNQPQHF.

The chain couples TRBV7-2 to TRBJ2-3, with D uncertain. Deletions cut 7 bases from V and 2 bases from J, with 4 bases between. The germline V gene encodes CDR1 SGHTA and CDR2 FQGNSA. The CDR3 contains 11 residues. This CDR3 reads CASNITDTQYF. The DNA for the CDR3 is TGTGCCAGCAACATCACAGATACGCAGTATTTT.

This clonotype appeared a single time. The junction shows a germline mismatch at one end, possibly a read error. This chain connects TRBV19 to TRBJ1-1, with TRBD1 as a possible D gene (5 bases). Germline-derived CDR1 and CDR2 are LNHDA and SQIVND (reference sequence). The CDR3 length is 14 residues. In nucleotides, the CDR3 is TGTGCCAGTAGTAGGCAGGGCATGAACACTGGAGCTTTCTTT. Encoded protein: CASSRQGMNTGAFF.

This clonotype was detected only once. This chain uses TRBV27 with TRBJ2-1; 8 bases are a match to TRBD1. From germline, CDR1 is MNHEY and CDR2 SMNVEV (reference sequence). V was pared by 5 bases and J by 4 bases, with 13 bases of the junction left unmatched. This CDR3 has 17 amino acids. The CDR3 sequence: CASSPLTGQGLYNEQFF. The CDR3 DNA follows: TGTGCCAGCAGTCCTCTAACCGGACAGGGCCTTTACAATGAGCAGTTCTTC.

This clonotype was picked up a small number of times. This chain joins TRBV4-3 and TRBJ1-2; the D is unclear. V lost 4 bases and J 6 bases, leaving 18 bases between the germline ends. Germline V gene lookup returns CDR1 LGHNA and CDR2 YSLEER. The CDR3 is 15 amino acids. CDR3: CASSPFRETTHGYTF. CDR3 DNA sequence: TGCGCCAGCAGCCCGTTTAGGGAAACTACCCATGGCTACACCTTC.

This clonotype has a count of ten or more. The gene calls are TRBV7-2 and TRBJ1-5, with TRBD1 as a possible D gene (6 bases). Germline lookup yields CDR1 SGHTA and CDR2 FQGNSA. V was cut by 7 bases and J by 5 bases, with 18 bases left in between. This CDR3 contains 15 residues. The CDR3 DNA reads TGTGCCAGCATGCCGAGGGGGAACTTTCATCAGCCCCAGCATTTT. The encoded protein is CASMPRGNFHQPQHF. Filled out from reference TRBV7-2 and TRBJ1-5, the complete variable domain reads GAGVSQSPSNKVTEKGKDVELRCDPISGHTALYWYRQSLGQGLEFLIYFQGNSAPDKSGLPSDRFSAERTGGSVSTLTIQRTQQEDSAVYLCASMPRGNFHQPQHFGDGTRLSIL.

As for this clonotype: Here the CDR3 omits its conserved ending phenylalanine or tryptophan, so a read error is the likely source. This chain uses TRBV7-6 with TRBJ1-2; 7 bases align to TRBD1. CDR3 length: 15 residues. Germline loops: CDR1 SGHVS, CDR2 FNYEAQ. The CDR3 bases are TGTGCTAGCAGCCCTATGACAGGGAGCGACTATGGCTACACCTAC. This sequence encodes CASSPMTGSDYGYTY.

This clonotype was detected only a few times. The chain combines TRBV4-3 with TRBJ1-2; D not certain. The CDR3 has 15 residues. The V end lost 0 bases, the J end lost 4 bases, and 12 bases lay between the germline ends. CDR1 is LGHNA and CDR2 is YSLEER in the germline V gene. Here the CDR3 DNA reads TGCGCCAGCAGCCAAGAAGCGGCAGTTGTCTATGGCTACACCTTC. Residues: CASSQEAAVVYGYTF.

This clonotype was recorded a few times. Here the CDR3 DNA reads TGTGCCAGTAGTATGCCTAACTATGGCTACACCTTC. Translation: CASSMPNYGYTF. The J gene is TRBJ1-2, the V gene TRBV19; D is unclear. CDR3 size: 12 residues. CDR1 LNHDA and CDR2 SQIVND come from the germline V gene (reference sequence). V lost 3 bases to trimming and J lost 0 bases, with 2 bases between them.

The chain uses TRBV6-5 and TRBJ1-3; unclear D gene. Germline CDR1 and CDR2: MNHEY and SVGAGI. V dropped 2 bases and J dropped 0 bases, with 8 bases sitting between them. The CDR3 covers 15 residues. The CDR3 DNA sequence: TGTGCCAGCAGTTACCCTACTAGCTCTGGAAACACCATATATTTT. This gives the protein CASSYPTSSGNTIYF.

The gene calls are TRBV12-3 or TRBV12-4 and TRBJ2-2; D is unresolved. This CDR3 comprises 13 residues. V gave up 6 bases and J gave up 3 bases, with 8 bases separating them. The CDR3 bases are TGTGCCAGCAGAGCATACTACACCGGGGAGCTGTTTTTT. It is translated as CASRAYYTGELFF.

The CDR3: CASSPRQSISYEQYF. The DNA of the CDR3 is TGTGCCAGCAGCCCCCGACAGAGCATATCCTACGAGCAGTACTTC. V and J are TRBV2 and TRBJ2-7; D may be TRBD1 (5 bases). Germline V gene sequence: CDR1 SNHLY, CDR2 FYNNEI. Trimming cost V 6 bases and J 1 base, with 16 bases left between them. The CDR3 sequence is 15 residues long.

In its sample, this clonotype was seen a few times. The rearrangement joins TRBV10-3 to TRBJ2-7, with D possibly TRBD1 on 5 matching bases. Germline CDR1 ENHRY, CDR2 SYGVKD. Trimming took off 10 bases at V and 5 bases at J, with 12 bases between the two ends. This CDR3 has 11 amino acids. CDR3 region: CATRQGNEQYF. The CDR3 DNA is TGTGCCACCCGTCAGGGAAACGAGCAGTACTTC.

This clonotype has a count of ten or more. The chain has TRBV5-8 and TRBJ2-7; D uncertain. V was clipped by 0 bases and J by 5 bases, with 9 bases between them. CDR1 and CDR2 from the germline V gene are SGHTS and YDEGEE. This CDR3 spans 13 amino acids. The CDR3: CASSLAGGDEQYF. The CDR3 region has the DNA TGTGCCAGCAGCTTGGCAGGTGGCGACGAGCAGTACTTC.

In its sample, this clonotype was seen a few times. This chain connects TRBV25-1 to TRBJ2-7; D might be TRBD1 (6 bases). The germline V and J ends were trimmed by 9 bases and 0 bases, with 18 bases remaining between them. The CDR3 is made up of 15 amino acids. Germline V gene lookup returns CDR1 MGHDK and CDR2 SYGVNS. CDR3 region: CASSDRTRISYEQYF. CDR3 DNA: TGTGCCAGTTCCGACAGGACGCGCATCTCCTACGAGCAGTACTTC.

The chain recombines TRBV12-3 or TRBV12-4 with TRBJ1-5; D unresolved. The V and J ends lost 5 bases and 3 bases respectively, with 11 bases between them. This CDR3 has 14 amino acids. The CDR3 is CASSLYNNNQPQHF. The CDR3, as DNA: TGTGCCAGCAGTCTCTACAACAACAATCAGCCCCAGCATTTT.

This clonotype has at least ten counts. The chain carries TRBV10-3 and TRBJ2-5; no firm D call. Germline CDR1 ENHRY, CDR2 SYGVKD. The CDR3 is 12 amino acids. The V gene lost 8 bases and the J gene lost 4 bases, with 11 bases spanning the gap. The CDR3 DNA reads TGTGCCATCGCACGAGAGCCAGAGACCCAGTACTTC. Amino acid sequence: CAIAREPETQYF.

The gene calls are TRBV19 and TRBJ1-1, with D hard to call. V shed 1 base and J shed 4 bases, with 10 bases lying between them. CDR3 length: 14 amino acids. The germline V gene has CDR1 LNHDA and CDR2 SQIVND (reference sequence). The CDR3 protein is CASSIGRRTTEAFF. As DNA, the CDR3 is TGTGCCAGTAGTATAGGCCGACGGACCACTGAAGCTTTCTTT.

The chain joins TRBV9 to TRBJ2-2; D possibly corresponds to TRBD2 (6 bases). With 3 bases removed from V and 7 bases from J, the gap between germline ends came to 22 bases. This CDR3 has 17 residues. Germline V CDR1 and CDR2: SGDLS, YYNGEE. CDR3 loop: CASSGSVVTGVGGELFF. The CDR3 region has the DNA TGTGCCAGCAGCGGGTCCGTGGTGACGGGAGTAGGCGGGGAGCTGTTTTTT.